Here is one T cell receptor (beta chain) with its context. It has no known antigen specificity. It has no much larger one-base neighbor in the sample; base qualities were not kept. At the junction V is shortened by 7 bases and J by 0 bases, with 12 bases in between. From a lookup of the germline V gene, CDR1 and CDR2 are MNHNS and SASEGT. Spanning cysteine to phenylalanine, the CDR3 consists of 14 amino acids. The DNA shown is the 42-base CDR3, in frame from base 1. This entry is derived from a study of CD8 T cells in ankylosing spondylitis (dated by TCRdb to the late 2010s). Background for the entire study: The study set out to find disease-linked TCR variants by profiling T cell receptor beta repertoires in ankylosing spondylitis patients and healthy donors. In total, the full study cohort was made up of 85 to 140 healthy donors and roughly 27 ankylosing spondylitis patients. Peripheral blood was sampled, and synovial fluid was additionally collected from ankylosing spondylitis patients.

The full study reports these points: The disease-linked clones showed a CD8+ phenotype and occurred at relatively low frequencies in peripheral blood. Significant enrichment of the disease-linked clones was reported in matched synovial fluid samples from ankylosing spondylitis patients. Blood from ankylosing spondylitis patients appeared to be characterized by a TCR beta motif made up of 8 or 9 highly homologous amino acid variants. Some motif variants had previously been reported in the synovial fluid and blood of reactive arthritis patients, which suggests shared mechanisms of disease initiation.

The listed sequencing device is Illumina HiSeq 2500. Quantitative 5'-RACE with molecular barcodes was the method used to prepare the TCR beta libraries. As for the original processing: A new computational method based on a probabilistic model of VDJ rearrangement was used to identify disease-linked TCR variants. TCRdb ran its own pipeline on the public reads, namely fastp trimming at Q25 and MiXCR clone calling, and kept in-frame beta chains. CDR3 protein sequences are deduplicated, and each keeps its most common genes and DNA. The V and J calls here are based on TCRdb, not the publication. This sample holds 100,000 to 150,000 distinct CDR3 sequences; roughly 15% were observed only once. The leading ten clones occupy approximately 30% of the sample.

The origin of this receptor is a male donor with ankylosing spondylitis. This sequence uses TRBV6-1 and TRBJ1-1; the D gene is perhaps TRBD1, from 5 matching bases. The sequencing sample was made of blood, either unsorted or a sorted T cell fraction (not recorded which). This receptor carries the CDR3 CASTPGLMNTEAFF. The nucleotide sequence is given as TGTGCCAGCACCCCGGGGCTCATGAACACTGAAGCTTTCTTT.